One sample yielded the 14 T cell receptor beta chains listed below, sequenced in a study of cytomegalovirus exposure and HLA in healthy donors. The PCR made use of 60 Vbeta and 13 Jbeta primers. Sequenced by immunoSEQ multiplex PCR; TCRdb stores in-frame clones only, minus some. Altogether around 130,000 clones are present, 80% being singletons, with the ten largest covering 1%. The specimen was PBMCs. The receptors originated from a man aged 40-49 years in good health and CMV-seronegative.

This clone is a singleton in its sample. The chain links TRBV6-5 to TRBJ2-7; the D gene is possibly TRBD1 (6 bases). Trimming stripped 2 bases from V and 0 bases from J, with 14 bases between. Looked up from germline, CDR1 is MNHEY and CDR2 is SVGAGI. The length of the CDR3 is 16 residues. The chain's CDR3 is CASSYTGQPSSYEQYF. CDR3 DNA sequence: TGTGCCAGCAGTTACACCGGACAGCCGAGCTCCTACGAGCAGTACTTC.

The rearrangement uses TRBV2 and TRBJ2-2, with TRBD1 matching 10 bases. The length of the CDR3 is 15 residues. With V trimmed by 7 bases and J by 5 bases, 7 bases remained unmatched. Germline V gives CDR1 SNHLY, CDR2 FYNNEI. CDR3 DNA sequence: TGTGCCAGCAAGACAGGGGGCATAGGGACCGGGGAGCTGTTTTTT. This codes for CASKTGGIGTGELFF.

The chain combines TRBV5-6 with TRBJ2-1; a possible D gene is TRBD1 (5 bases). Per the germline V gene, CDR1 is SGHDT and CDR2 is YYEEEE. CDR3 length equals 16 residues. V dropped 4 bases and J dropped 0 bases, with 14 bases sitting between them. The CDR3 DNA is TGTGCCAGCAGCCATGAATCGCAGGGCTCCTACAATGAGCAGTTCTTC. This encodes CASSHESQGSYNEQFF.

The chain uses TRBV28 and TRBJ2-1, with TRBD2 matching 10 bases. With 6 bases clipped from V and 7 bases from J, the junction kept 0 bases outside the gene matches. The CDR3 totals 12 residues. CDR1 and CDR2 (germline): MDHEN, SYDVKM. CDR3 protein: CASRLAGNEQFF. The DNA of the CDR3 is TGTGCCAGCAGACTAGCGGGGAATGAGCAGTTCTTC.

The rearrangement links TRBV6-4 to TRBJ2-1, with 9 bases that match TRBD1. The CDR3 has 15 amino acids. Trimming removed 2 bases from V and 9 bases from J; junction bases left unmatched: 8. CDR1 is MRHNA and CDR2 is SNTAGT in the germline V gene. CDR3 sequence reads: CASSDGQGWAGEQFF. The CDR3 bases are TGTGCCAGCAGTGACGGACAGGGGTGGGCGGGTGAGCAGTTCTTC.

V and J are TRBV5-6 and TRBJ1-2; D perhaps matches TRBD1 (5 bases). Trimming removed 0 bases from V and 4 bases from J, with 10 bases in between. The germline V gene has CDR1 SGHDT and CDR2 YYEEEE. This CDR3 contains 14 residues. CDR3 coding DNA: TGTGCCAGCAGCTTGGCTACAGGTCTCTATGGCTACACCTTC. Its protein is CASSLATGLYGYTF.

This CDR3 reads CAGGRGGTSYEQYF. The CDR3 region has the DNA TGTGCTGGAGGACGGGGGGGGACATCCTACGAGCAGTACTTC. This sequence joins TRBV5-4 and TRBJ2-7; the match to TRBD2 covers 8 bases. This CDR3 spans 14 amino acids. CDR1 and CDR2 from the germline V gene are SGHNT and YYREEE (reference sequence).

V usage is TRBV6-5 and J usage is TRBJ1-1; D is undetermined. The CDR3 runs 15 residues. Germline CDR1 reads MNHEY; CDR2 reads SVGAGI. With 0 bases removed from V and 0 bases from J, the gap between germline ends came to 8 bases. CDR3 sequence: CASSYSGSLNTEAFF. In nucleotides, the CDR3 is TGTGCCAGCAGTTACTCGGGCAGCTTGAACACTGAAGCTTTCTTT.

This chain uses TRBV18 with TRBJ1-1; D is unresolved. The germline V gene has CDR1 KGHSH and CDR2 LQKENI. Trimming cost V 2 bases and J 3 bases, with 10 bases left between them. This CDR3 has 14 residues. This chain's CDR3 is CASSPSVRDTEAFF. The CDR3 coding sequence is TGTGCCAGCTCACCATCCGTCCGGGACACTGAAGCTTTCTTT.

V gene TRBV4-2 combines with J gene TRBJ2-1; D is possibly TRBD2 (6 bases). Germline V gene sequence: CDR1 LGHNA, CDR2 YNFKEQ. CDR3 length: 15 amino acids. The V and J ends lost 1 base and 7 bases respectively, with 14 bases between them. CDR3 amino acids: CASSQVTGEWNEQFF. The DNA of the CDR3 is TGTGCCAGCAGCCAAGTAACGGGAGAGTGGAATGAGCAGTTCTTC.

The chain carries TRBV29-1 and TRBJ2-1; 8 bases line up with TRBD2. From germline, CDR1 is SQVTM and CDR2 ANQGSEA. This CDR3 contains 13 residues. Trimming cost V 4 bases and J 4 bases; bases outside gene matches: 3. The CDR3 nucleotides read TGCAGCGTTGCAGCGGGGGCATACAATGAGCAGTTCTTC. It specifies CSVAAGAYNEQFF.

This chain connects TRBV5-4 to TRBJ1-2; D gene unclear. V was pared by 4 bases and J by 5 bases, with 15 bases between. The CDR3 runs 14 residues. Germline CDR1 and CDR2: SGHNT and YYREEE (reference sequence). CDR3 coding DNA: TGTGCCAGCAGCCGGCTGGACGGAGGGTATGGCTACACCTTC. It codes for CASSRLDGGYGYTF.

This clone was counted only a few times. The rearrangement uses TRBV6-5 and TRBJ2-7, with 9 bases lining up with TRBD1. Germline V CDR1 and CDR2: MNHEY, SVGAGI. The CDR3 is 14 residues long. Unmatched junction bases numbered 0, after V lost 0 bases and J lost 3 bases. The CDR3 DNA follows: TGTGCCAGCAGTTACTCGGGACAGGGCTACGAGCAGTACTTC. This sequence encodes CASSYSGQGYEQYF.

This clone was observed a handful of times. The V and J genes are TRBV4-1 and TRBJ1-2, with 10 nucleotides matching TRBD1. V gave up 0 bases and J gave up 7 bases; unmatched junction bases: 17. There are 19 residues in the CDR3. CDR1 and CDR2 from the germline V gene are MGHRA and YSYEKL. CDR3 nucleotide sequence: TGCGCCAGCAGCCAAGATAGGTTTGGATGGAGTGGGACAGGGGCTGGCTACACCTTC. Translated, it gives CASSQDRFGWSGTGAGYTF.